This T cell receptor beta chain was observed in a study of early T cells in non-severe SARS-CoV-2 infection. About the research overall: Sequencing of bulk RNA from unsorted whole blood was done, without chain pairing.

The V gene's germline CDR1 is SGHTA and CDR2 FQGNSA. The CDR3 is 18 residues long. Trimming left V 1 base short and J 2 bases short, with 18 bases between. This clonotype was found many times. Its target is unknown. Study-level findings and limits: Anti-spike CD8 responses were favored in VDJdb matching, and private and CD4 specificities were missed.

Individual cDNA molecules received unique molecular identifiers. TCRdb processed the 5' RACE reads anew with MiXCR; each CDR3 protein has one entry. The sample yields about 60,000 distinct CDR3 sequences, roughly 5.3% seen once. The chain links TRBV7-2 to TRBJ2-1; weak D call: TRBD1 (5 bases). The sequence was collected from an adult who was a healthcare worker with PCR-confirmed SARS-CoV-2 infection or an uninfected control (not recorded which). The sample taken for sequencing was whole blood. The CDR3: CASSLGPPGLGAYNEQFF. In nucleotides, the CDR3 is TGTGCCAGCAGCTTAGGACCACCAGGATTAGGGGCCTACAATGAGCAGTTCTTC. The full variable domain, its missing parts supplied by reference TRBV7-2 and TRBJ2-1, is GAGVSQSPSNKVTEKGKDVELRCDPISGHTALYWYRQSLGQGLEFLIYFQGNSAPDKSGLPSDRFSAERTGGSVSTLTIQRTQQEDSAVYLCASSLGPPGLGAYNEQFFGPGTRLTVL.